One sample yielded the 15 T cell receptor beta chains listed below, sequenced in a study of cytomegalovirus exposure and HLA in healthy donors. The study ran its PCR with 60 Vbeta and 13 Jbeta primers. Here immunoSEQ multiplex PCR was the method, and the copy in TCRdb shows in-frame clones only, minus some. This sample has fewer than 250,000 clones, with about three quarters found just once. The sequencing sample was made of PBMCs. The receptors were gathered from a woman in her thirties or forties in good health and CMV-seronegative.

V gene TRBV2 combines with J gene TRBJ2-1; D is perhaps TRBD1 (5 bases). Germline CDR1 SNHLY, CDR2 FYNNEI. Trimming removed 3 bases from V and 7 bases from J, with 16 bases in between. The CDR3 is 15 amino acids. The CDR3 spells CASSDGLGARNEQFF. The DNA for the CDR3 is TGTGCCAGCAGTGACGGGTTAGGGGCGCGGAATGAGCAGTTCTTC.

This chain connects TRBV6-6 to TRBJ2-3; a weak D match, TRBD1 (5 bases). There are 13 residues in the CDR3. Germline V gene sequence: CDR1 MNHNY, CDR2 SVGAGI (reference sequence). Trimming took 7 bases from V and 3 from J, leaving 11 bases between them. CDR3 sequence (DNA): TGTGCCAGCACGGGCAGGGCTACAGATACGCAGTATTTT. Its protein product is CASTGRATDTQYF.

CDR3 DNA sequence: TGCGCCAGCAGTGCCGGGGATAGCGGGGTCACGAGGGATTACGAGCAGTACGTC. Amino acids: CASSAGDSGVTRDYEQYV. V is TRBV10-1 and J is TRBJ2-7; 8 nucleotides line up with TRBD2. There are 18 residues in the CDR3. Trimming took 4 bases from V and 4 from J; bases not matched to a gene: 18. CDR1 is WNHNN, CDR2 SYGVQD, per germline (reference sequence).

The chain couples TRBV18 to TRBJ2-1, with 7 positions matching TRBD1. CDR1 KGHSH and CDR2 LQKENI come from the germline V gene. The CDR3 length is 17 residues. Trimming took 2 bases from V and 6 from J; bases not matched to a gene: 13. CDR3 residues: CASSPSVSTGTRNEQFF. The DNA for the CDR3 is TGTGCCAGCTCACCATCCGTCTCGACAGGGACCCGCAATGAGCAGTTCTTC. Drawing the rest from reference TRBV18 and TRBJ2-1, the complete variable domain is NAGVMQNPRHLVRRRGQEARLRCSPMKGHSHVYWYRQLPEEGLKFMVYLQKENIIDESGMPKERFSAEFPKEGPSILRIQQVVRGDSAAYFCASSPSVSTGTRNEQFFGPGTRLTVL.

This clone was detected only once. In DNA, the CDR3 is TGTGCCAGCAGCCTTACCACGCTAGCGGGAGGCCCTCTATCCTACAATGAGCAGTTCTTC. Translated, it gives CASSLTTLAGGPLSYNEQFF. The chain combines TRBV13 with TRBJ2-1, with 11 positions matching TRBD2. This CDR3 has 20 residues. Germline trimming cut 5 bases from V and 1 base from J; bases unmatched to any gene: 16. CDR1 is PRHDT and CDR2 is FYEKMQ in the germline V gene (reference sequence).

This clone was observed once. This chain links TRBV7-2 with TRBJ1-1, with 8 bases lining up with TRBD1. The CDR3 runs 14 residues. CDR1 is SGHTA, CDR2 FQGNSA, per germline. J lost 7 bases, V lost 2 bases, and 6 bases had no gene match. The CDR3, as DNA: TGTGCCAGCAGCTTATCTCAGGGGGCTAGTGAAGCTTTCTTT. Encoded protein: CASSLSQGASEAFF.

The chain joins TRBV18 to TRBJ2-2; D uncertain. The V gene lost 3 bases and the J gene lost 5 bases, with 7 bases spanning the gap. Looked up from germline, CDR1 is KGHSH and CDR2 is LQKENI. This CDR3 contains 13 residues. The CDR3 sequence is CASSPQETGELFF. The CDR3 nucleotides are TGTGCCAGCTCACCCCAGGAAACCGGGGAGCTGTTTTTT.

This clone appeared a few times. This rearrangement joins TRBV7-3 to TRBJ2-7; TRBD2 aligns across 10 bases. Germline CDR1 is SGHTA and CDR2 is FQGTGA. The CDR3 sequence is 19 residues long. V dropped 5 bases and J dropped 0; count of bases not matched to a gene: 16. CDR3 bases: TGTGCCAGCAGCGTCCCCGGGACTAGCGTATCTGCGGGCTCCTACGAGCAGTACTTC. Translating it yields CASSVPGTSVSAGSYEQYF.

V is TRBV27 and J is TRBJ2-5; D might be TRBD1 (5 bases). CDR1 and CDR2 from the germline V gene are MNHEY and SMNVEV (reference sequence). The CDR3 length is 15 residues. V was shortened by 4 bases and J by 9 bases, with 21 bases between the two germline ends. CDR3 nucleotide sequence: TGTGCCAGCAGTTCAGATACAGGTCCCCGGGCTGCCCAGTACTTC. This translates into CASSSDTGPRAAQYF.

This clone has a handful of counts. The V gene is TRBV15, the J gene TRBJ1-1; perhaps TRBD1 as D (5 bases). Trimming left V 3 bases short and J 8 bases short, with 7 bases between. CDR1 and CDR2 (germline): LNHNV, YYDKDF (reference sequence). The CDR3 is 11 residues long. CDR3 nucleotide sequence: TGTGCCACCAGCAGTCGGACAGAAGCTTTCTTT. It translates to CATSSRTEAFF.

This clone was counted a single time. The chain is built from TRBV30 and TRBJ2-3, with TRBD2 as a possible D gene (5 bases). CDR1 is GTSNPN and CDR2 is SVGIG in the germline V gene (reference sequence). This CDR3 is built from 14 residues. Trimming took off 0 bases at V and 4 bases at J, with 11 bases between the two ends. This CDR3 is CAWSVLRGADTQYF. CDR3 bases: TGTGCCTGGAGTGTTCTCCGGGGTGCAGATACGCAGTATTTT.

The rearrangement joins TRBV11-3 to TRBJ1-1; TRBD1 is a possible D gene (5 bases). The CDR3 covers 14 residues. Germline loops: CDR1 SGHNT, CDR2 YENEEA. V lost 5 bases, J lost 0 bases, and 10 bases lay in between. Here the CDR3 reads CASSPTALNTEAFF. In DNA form, the CDR3 reads TGTGCCAGCAGCCCGACAGCGCTGAACACTGAAGCTTTCTTT.

The V and J genes are TRBV19 and TRBJ1-4; D is undetermined. Deletions cut 6 bases from V and 10 bases from J, with 18 bases between. Germline assignment: CDR1 LNHDA and CDR2 SQIVND (reference sequence). This CDR3 comprises 14 residues. The CDR3: CASSYRGRVGKLFF. The CDR3 DNA follows: TGTGCCAGTAGCTACCGCGGTCGGGTAGGAAAACTGTTTTTT.

This clone came up once. The J gene is TRBJ1-2, the V gene TRBV7-9, with D perhaps TRBD1 (6 bases). The V gene's germline CDR1 is SEHNR and CDR2 FQNEAQ (reference sequence). The CDR3 spans 15 residues. Trimming cost V 1 base and J 4 bases, with 13 bases left between them. The DNA of the CDR3 is TGTGCCAGCAGCTTAGTTCAGGGGCCGGGCTATGGCTACACCTTC. Its protein product is CASSLVQGPGYGYTF.

This chain joins TRBV5-1 and TRBJ2-2; 7 bases match TRBD1. Germline CDR1 and CDR2: SGHRS and YFSETQ. The CDR3 has 15 amino acids. The junction had 4 bases not matched to a gene; V was cut back by 0 bases and J by 5 bases. CDR3 region: CASSLAQGRTGELFF. DNA for the CDR3: TGCGCCAGCAGCTTGGCACAGGGGAGAACCGGGGAGCTGTTTTTT.